Ten or more counts support the clone carrying this T cell receptor (beta chain). Its matching antigen is unknown. The CDR3 end falls 3 residues outside the read, so it is completed with the germline J gene. This sample stems from a study of T cell clonality in common variable immunodeficiency. The CDR3 has 12 amino acids. Germline V CDR1 and CDR2: SGHRS, YFSETQ. Study conclusions and caveats: The cause of increased CVID clonality remains unclear without subpopulation sequencing. Compared with healthy controls, CVID subjects showed increased TCRbeta clonality, mostly in about a third. Compared with controls, CVID subjects had fewer shared TCRbeta clones.

Repertoires were generated with immunoSEQ multiplex PCR, while TCRdb's copy carries only in-frame clones and drops some. This record lists about 47,000 clones, none seen once only, and the top ten clones contain roughly 6.2%. The TCR sequence derives from a person between 18 and 75 years old in good health. Sequenced: peripheral blood mononuclear cells. This chain uses TRBV5-1 with TRBJ1-2; perhaps TRBD1 as D (6 bases). Here the CDR3 reads CASSLEQGGYTF. The CDR3 DNA, read in part, is TGCGCCAGCAGCTTGGAACAGGGCGGC.